This T cell receptor (beta chain) was documented in a study of T cell repertoires in cytomegalovirus infection. Study-level background: Recently identified HLA-C-restricted CMV epitopes were among the peptides used. The public TCR beta signatures pointed to both CMV infection and matching HLA type.

TCRdb used MiXCR to reprocess the reads, holding one entry per CDR3 protein. The data hold roughly 90,000 distinct CDR3 sequences, with around 25% observed a single time. The germline V gene has CDR1 WNHNN and CDR2 SYGVQD (reference sequence). V shed 0 bases and J shed 3 bases, with 10 bases lying between them. The CDR3 covers 15 residues. As regards this clonotype: Its antigen is undetermined.

Overall study findings and caveats: HLA-C-restricted CMV clonotypes gave the most frequent clonotype in two of eight donors.

The sequences come from CD8+ T cells from cultured PBMCs, collected from culture after CMV antigen stimulation. The chain is built from TRBV10-1 and TRBJ2-3, with a possible D match to TRBD1 (6 bases). The origin of this receptor is a human donor in good health (CMV status not recorded). Some clones in this sample may be carry-over from other donors' samples. The CDR3 coding sequence is TGCGCCAGCAGTGAGTCGGGACAAGAAACAGATACGCAGTATTTT. Protein: CASSESGQETDTQYF.